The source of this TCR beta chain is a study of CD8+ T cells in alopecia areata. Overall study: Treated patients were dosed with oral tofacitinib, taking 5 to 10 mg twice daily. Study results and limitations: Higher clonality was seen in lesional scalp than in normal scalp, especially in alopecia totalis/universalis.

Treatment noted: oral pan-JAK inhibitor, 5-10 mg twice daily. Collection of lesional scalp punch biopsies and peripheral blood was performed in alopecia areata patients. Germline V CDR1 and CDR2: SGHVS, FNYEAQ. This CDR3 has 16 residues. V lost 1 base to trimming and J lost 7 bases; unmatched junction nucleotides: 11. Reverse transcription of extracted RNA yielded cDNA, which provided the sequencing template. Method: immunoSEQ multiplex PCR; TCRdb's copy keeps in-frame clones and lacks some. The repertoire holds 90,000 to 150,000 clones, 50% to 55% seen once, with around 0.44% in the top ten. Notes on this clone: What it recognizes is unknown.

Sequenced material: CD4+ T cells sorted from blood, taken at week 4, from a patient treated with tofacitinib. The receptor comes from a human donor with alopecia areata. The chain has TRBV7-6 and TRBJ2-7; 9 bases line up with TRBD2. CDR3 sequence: CASSLGTKREVGEQYF. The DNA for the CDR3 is TGTGCCAGCAGCTTAGGGACAAAGCGGGAGGTGGGGGAGCAGTACTTC.